This record concerns one TCR beta chain sequence. Sequenced by immunoSEQ multiplex PCR; TCRdb stores in-frame clones only, minus some. The data contain around 220,000 clones, approximately 80% of them singletons. Trimming removed 2 bases at V and 6 bases at J, with 14 bases between. This CDR3 spans 14 amino acids. CDR1 and CDR2 (germline): KGHSH, LQKENI. This sample was taken from a study of blood T cell repertoires in COVID-19. For the study at large: Some COVID-19 samples were acute and others convalescent; all came from the United States, Italy and Spain. In each case, the material was cDNA or gDNA derived from T cells, B-cell-depleted T cells, or PBMCs.

This receptor was taken from a man aged 30 to 39 with active or convalescent COVID-19. The chain employs TRBV18 and TRBJ2-7, with D possibly being TRBD2 (7 bases). The material sequenced was peripheral blood. CDR3 sequence (DNA): TGTGCCAGCTCACCAGTGCAGAGGGGGGGCGAGCAGTACTTC. This gives the protein CASSPVQRGGEQYF. Based on the CDR3 plus reference TRBV18 and TRBJ2-7, the full variable domain is NAGVMQNPRHLVRRRGQEARLRCSPMKGHSHVYWYRQLPEEGLKFMVYLQKENIIDESGMPKERFSAEFPKEGPSILRIQQVVRGDSAAYFCASSPVQRGGEQYFGPGTRLTVT.